This TCR beta chain appears in the sequencing data of a study of blood T cell repertoires in COVID-19. Sequencing used immunoSEQ multiplex PCR; TCRdb keeps in-frame clones, though not all of them. The repertoire holds around 700,000 clones, with 70% to 90% as singletons. Germline V gives CDR1 SGDLS, CDR2 YYNGEE. This CDR3 region has 13 residues. The junction had 4 bases not matched to a gene; V was cut back by 2 bases and J by 6 bases. The rearrangement joins TRBV9 to TRBJ1-2; 7 bases agree with TRBD1. The sequenced sample was peripheral blood. The clonotype was recovered from a woman between 18 and 29 years old with acute or convalescent COVID-19. The DNA for the CDR3 is TGTGCCAGCAGCGTCGACAGGGAAGATGGCTACACCTTC. It translates to CASSVDREDGYTF.